One and the same sample provided the 13 T cell receptor beta chains below, sequenced in a study of cytomegalovirus exposure and HLA in healthy donors. In the PCR, 60 Vbeta and 13 Jbeta primers were used. Repertoires were generated with immunoSEQ multiplex PCR, while TCRdb's copy carries only in-frame clones and drops some. The sample lists 140,000 to 150,000 clones; 78% were seen once. Material for sequencing was PBMCs. Source of these receptors: a female donor in good health and CMV-seronegative.

This clone was seen a handful of times. V gene TRBV5-1 combines with J gene TRBJ2-1, with 9 bases that match TRBD1. There are 17 residues in the CDR3. V lost 3 bases to trimming and J lost 10 bases; unmatched junction nucleotides: 17. The V gene's germline CDR1 is SGHRS and CDR2 YFSETQ. The CDR3 protein is CASSYLSLRDRDREQFF. The CDR3 DNA reads as TGCGCCAGCAGCTACCTCTCCCTTAGGGACAGGGATAGGGAGCAGTTCTTC. The whole variable domain, remainder taken from reference TRBV5-1 and TRBJ2-1, is KAGVTQTPRYLIKTRGQQVTLSCSPISGHRSVSWYQQTPGQGLQFLFEYFSETQRNKGNFPGRFSGRQFSNSRSEMNVSTLELGDSALYLCASSYLSLRDRDREQFFGPGTRLTVL.

This sequence joins TRBV6-5 and TRBJ2-7; a weak D match, TRBD2 (5 bases). Per the germline V gene, CDR1 is MNHEY and CDR2 is SVGAGI. V dropped 6 bases and J dropped 6 bases, with 12 bases sitting between them. This CDR3 region has 12 residues. CDR3: CASSPPGSEQYF. CDR3 coding DNA: TGTGCCAGCAGCCCCCCGGGGTCCGAGCAGTACTTC.

The count of this clone is one. V and J are TRBV27 and TRBJ1-6; TRBD1 matches 8 bases. This CDR3 is built from 17 residues. CDR1 and CDR2 (germline): MNHEY, SMNVEV (reference sequence). Trimming removed 6 bases from V and 9 bases from J; junction bases left unmatched: 16. CDR3 residues: CASRRAGQVLGSSPLHF. CDR3 bases: TGTGCCAGCAGACGAGCGGGACAGGTCCTAGGAAGTTCACCCCTCCACTTT.

This chain uses TRBV7-8 with TRBJ2-5, with D tentatively TRBD1 (5 bases). Trimming removed 8 bases from V and 2 bases from J, with 12 bases in between. The V gene's germline CDR1 is SGHVS and CDR2 FQNEAQ. The CDR3 runs 13 residues. CDR3 nucleotide sequence: TGTGCCAGCTCGGACACGGCTCAAGAGACCCAGTACTTC. This translates into CASSDTAQETQYF.

This sequence joins TRBV6-5 and TRBJ2-1; D unresolved. V lost 0 bases and J 8 bases, leaving 11 bases between the germline ends. The CDR3 extends over 14 amino acids. Germline V gene sequence: CDR1 MNHEY, CDR2 SVGAGI. The CDR3 sequence: CASSYSRTPHEQFF. The CDR3, as DNA: TGTGCCAGCAGTTACTCGAGAACCCCTCATGAGCAGTTCTTC.

This clone was observed once. The CDR3 DNA sequence: TGCGCCAGCAGCGACACAGGGACCCTAACTGGGGAGCTGTTTTTT. Translating gives CASSDTGTLTGELFF. The chain recombines TRBV5-1 with TRBJ2-2, with D possibly being TRBD1 (6 bases). From germline, CDR1 is SGHRS and CDR2 YFSETQ. The CDR3 is 15 residues long. Trimming cost V 4 bases and J 8 bases, with 18 bases left between them.

This clone was observed once. The V and J genes are TRBV15 and TRBJ2-6; D perhaps matches TRBD1 (6 bases). The CDR3 has 16 residues. The germline gives CDR1 LNHNV, CDR2 YYDKDF (reference sequence). The V end was cut by 1 base, the J end by 5 bases, with 12 bases between. CDR3 sequence reads: CATSRAGASRANVLTF. CDR3 nucleotides: TGTGCCACCAGCAGAGCAGGGGCGAGTAGGGCCAACGTCCTGACTTTC.

CDR3 protein: CASSFLGLAGGYEQYF. The CDR3 region has the DNA TGTGCCAGCAGTTTCCTTGGGCTAGCGGGAGGCTACGAGCAGTACTTC. The chain recombines TRBV27 with TRBJ2-7; 11 bases are shared with TRBD2. The CDR3 extends over 16 amino acids. Trimming cost V 3 bases and J 3 bases; bases outside gene matches: 7. Germline V lookup: CDR1 MNHEY, CDR2 SMNVEV (reference sequence).

As to this clone: The same CDR3 also results from other DNA sequences found in this sample. The J gene is TRBJ2-2, the V gene TRBV5-1; TRBD2 matches at 13 bases. The CDR3 totals 16 residues. Germline V gene lookup returns CDR1 SGHRS and CDR2 YFSETQ. J gave up 4 bases and V 5 bases, and 5 bases lay outside the gene matches. The CDR3 region has the DNA TGCGCCAGCAGTTCTGGACTAGCGGGGGCCACCGGGGAGCTGTTTTTT. It encodes CASSSGLAGATGELFF.

In this sample, this clone turned up once. This chain links TRBV7-9 with TRBJ1-6; D is unresolved. The germline V gene has CDR1 SEHNR and CDR2 FQNEAQ (reference sequence). The CDR3 runs 16 residues. V was clipped by 2 bases and J by 7 bases, with 15 bases between them. The CDR3 reads CASSLNPHEANSPLHF. The CDR3 DNA reads as TGTGCCAGCAGCTTAAACCCCCATGAAGCAAATTCACCCCTCCACTTT.

The chain employs TRBV5-4 and TRBJ2-7, with 7 nucleotides matching TRBD1. The CDR3 is 14 amino acids. The J segment lost 2 bases and the V segment lost 4 bases, leaving 6 bases of the junction unmatched. The germline V gene encodes CDR1 SGHNT and CDR2 YYREEE (reference sequence). The CDR3 bases are TGTGCCAGCAGCCCAACGGACAGGCCCTACGAGCAGTACTTC. Its translation is CASSPTDRPYEQYF.

The V call is TRBV19, the J call TRBJ1-4; D is uncertain. The CDR3 contains 14 residues. Germline V gene data show CDR1 as LNHDA and CDR2 as SQIVND (reference sequence). V lost 3 bases and J 7 bases, leaving 12 bases between the germline ends. The CDR3 spells CASSMGLKSEKLFF. For the CDR3, the DNA is TGTGCCAGTAGTATGGGCCTAAAGAGTGAAAAACTGTTTTTT.

This sequence joins TRBV5-6 and TRBJ1-3; D remains ambiguous. The V end lost 0 bases, the J end lost 6 bases, and 19 bases lay between the germline ends. The CDR3 length is 17 residues. Germline assignment: CDR1 SGHDT and CDR2 YYEEEE. CDR3 DNA: TGTGCCAGCAGCTTGGCCGCGGGATACCGAACGGCAAACACCATATATTTT. Its translation: CASSLAAGYRTANTIYF. The full variable domain, with the rest looked up from reference TRBV5-6 and TRBJ1-3, is DAGVTQSPTHLIKTRGQQVTLRCSPKSGHDTVSWYQQALGQGPQFIFQYYEEEERQRGNFPDRFSGHQFPNYSSELNVNALLLGDSALYLCASSLAAGYRTANTIYFGEGSWLTVV.